Listed below are T cell receptor beta chains from one sample, sequenced in a study of T cell changes during pregnancy in multiple sclerosis. TCRdb's copy holds only in-frame clones and misses some; the assay was immunoSEQ multiplex PCR. The top ten hold approximately 0.49% of the sample, which has about 39,000 clones, 90% seen once. The sample consisted of CD4+ T cells from peripheral blood mononuclear cells, taken in the first trimester of pregnancy. All receptors derive from a female donor in good health, enrolled as a control in a pregnancy study. Both conserved end residues are part of each CDR3. The order of the fields is clone size, D gene, J gene, V gene, CDR3 protein, CDR3 DNA. A D gene is named only where the DNA matches it firmly. Some rows have no size entry. The others give once, few or many, or a class for an expanded clone.

NA	NA	TRBJ2-6	TRBV6-5	CASRRQASGANVLTF	TGTGCCAGCAGAAGACAGGCCTCTGGGGCCAACGTCCTGACTTTC
NA	TRBD1	TRBJ2-1	TRBV6-1	CASRSQGSGYNEQFF	TGTGCCAGCAGATCACAGGGGTCTGGCTACAATGAGCAGTTCTTC
NA	NA	TRBJ1-5	TRBV5-1	CASSLAGVSNQPQHF	TGCGCCAGCAGCTTGGCCGGGGTTAGCAATCAGCCCCAGCATTTT
NA	TRBD1	TRBJ1-1	TRBV7-9	CASSLSPFKDREYTEAFF	TGTGCCAGCAGCCTAAGTCCCTTCAAAGACAGGGAATACACTGAAGCTTTCTTT
NA	TRBD2	TRBJ2-1	TRBV2	CASRGLAGYNEQFF	TGTGCCAGCAGGGGACTAGCGGGGTACAATGAGCAGTTCTTC
NA	NA	TRBJ2-7	TRBV7-3	CASSLGRQDEQYF	TGTGCCAGCAGCTTAGGCCGACAAGACGAGCAGTACTTC
few	NA	TRBJ1-6	TRBV9	CASSVLRSSYNSPLHF	TGTGCCAGCAGCGTATTACGGAGCTCCTATAATTCACCCCTCCACTTT
NA	NA	TRBJ1-3	TRBV2	CASSPDRGNTIYF	TGTGCCAGCAGTCCAGACAGGGGAAACACCATATATTTT
NA	NA	TRBJ2-2	TRBV18	CASSPLRFSNTGELFF	TGTGCCAGCTCACCACTGAGATTTTCGAACACCGGGGAGCTGTTTTTT
NA	NA	TRBJ2-7	TRBV28	CASSLWDRAYEQYF	TGTGCCAGCAGTTTATGGGACAGAGCCTACGAGCAGTACTTC